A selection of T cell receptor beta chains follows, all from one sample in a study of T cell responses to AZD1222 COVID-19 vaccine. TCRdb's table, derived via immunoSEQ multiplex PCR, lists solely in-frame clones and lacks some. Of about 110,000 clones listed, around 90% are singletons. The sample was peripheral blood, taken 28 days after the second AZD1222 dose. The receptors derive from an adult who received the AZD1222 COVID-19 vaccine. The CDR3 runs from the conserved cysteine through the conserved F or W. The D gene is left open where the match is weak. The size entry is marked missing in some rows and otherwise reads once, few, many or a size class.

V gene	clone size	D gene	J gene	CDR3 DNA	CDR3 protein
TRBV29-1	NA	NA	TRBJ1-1	TGCAGCGTTGAAGACAGGGTGGTTTCTGAAGCTTTCTTT	CSVEDRVVSEAFF
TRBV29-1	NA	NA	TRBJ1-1	TGCAGCGTTGTCCAGCTTAACACTGAAGCTTTCTTT	CSVVQLNTEAFF
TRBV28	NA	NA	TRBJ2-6	TGTGCCAGCAAGGCTCTGCAGGGGGCCAACGTCCTGACTTTC	CASKALQGANVLTF
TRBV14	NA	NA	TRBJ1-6	TGTGCCAGCAGCCCAAAGTTGAAACCCCTCCACTTT	CASSPKLKPLHF
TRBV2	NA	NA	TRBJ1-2	TGTGCCAGCAGACGACAAGGGGGTCTTGGCTACACCTTC	CASRRQGGLGYTF
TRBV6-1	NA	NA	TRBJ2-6	TGTGCCAGCAGTGTAGGACAGCCAGGCTCTGGGGCCAACGTCCTGACTTTC	CASSVGQPGSGANVLTF
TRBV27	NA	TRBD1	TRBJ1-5	TGTGCCAGCAGGGTGGGACAGAGTAGCAATCAGCCCCAGCATTTT	CASRVGQSSNQPQHF
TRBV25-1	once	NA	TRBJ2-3	TGTGCCAGCAGTGAACGGTTGATCACAGATACGCAGTATTTT	CASSERLITDTQYF
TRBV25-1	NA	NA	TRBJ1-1	TGTGCCAGCAGTGCGCGGGCGGATCTTAACACTGAAGCTTTCTTT	CASSARADLNTEAFF
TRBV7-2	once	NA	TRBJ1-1	TGTGCCAGCAGCTTAGGGGGGGGCACTGAAGCTTTCTTT	CASSLGGGTEAFF
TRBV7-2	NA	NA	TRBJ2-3	TGTGCCAGCAGCTTAGGGGACCACAGCACAGATACGCAGTATTTT	CASSLGDHSTDTQYF
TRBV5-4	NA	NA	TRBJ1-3	TGTGCCAGCAGCTTGTGGGAGGGGAAGGGAAACACCATATATTTT	CASSLWEGKGNTIYF
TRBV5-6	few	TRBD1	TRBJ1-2	TGTGCCAGCAGCTCACCGGGACAGGGGGGTCAGGGCTACACCTTC	CASSSPGQGGQGYTF
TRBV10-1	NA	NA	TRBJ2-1	TGCGCCAGCGACCTTCAAGTCGGTCCAGCCCCCAATGAGCAGTTCTTC	CASDLQVGPAPNEQFF
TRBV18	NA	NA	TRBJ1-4	TGTGCCAGCTCAGAAACAGGGCCATCTAATGAAAAACTGTTTTTT	CASSETGPSNEKLFF
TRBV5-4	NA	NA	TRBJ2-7	TGTGCCAGCAGCCCCGGGCCCCTAGGCGGGAACGAGCAGTACTTC	CASSPGPLGGNEQYF
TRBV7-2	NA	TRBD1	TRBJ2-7	TGTGCCAGCAGCTTAGCCCCGGGACAGAGCTACGAGCAGTACTTC	CASSLAPGQSYEQYF
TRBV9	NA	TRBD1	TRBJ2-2	TGTGCCAGCAGCGTAGGGGACAGGGTAGTCACCGGGGAGCTGTTTTTT	CASSVGDRVVTGELFF
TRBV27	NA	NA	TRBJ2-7	TGTGCCAGCACCGAGAGCGGAGCAGGCTCCTACGAGCAGTACTTC	CASTESGAGSYEQYF
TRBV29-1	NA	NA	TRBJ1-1	TGCAGCGTGGGTTATGACAGGTTTCTGAACACTGAAGCTTTCTTT	CSVGYDRFLNTEAFF
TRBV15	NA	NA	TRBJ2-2	TGTGCCACCAGCAGAGATCTGGCCGTCCTGGGCACCGGGGAGCTGTTTTTT	CATSRDLAVLGTGELFF
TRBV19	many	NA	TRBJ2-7	TGTGCCAGTAGTACAGGAAGTTTCTACGAGCAGTACTTC	CASSTGSFYEQYF
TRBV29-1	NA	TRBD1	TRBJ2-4	TGCAGCGTTGACTTGACAGGGCTAATGTACTTC	CSVDLTGLMYF
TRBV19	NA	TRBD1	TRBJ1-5	TGTGCCAGTAGTACACAAGGGACAGGGAGCAATCAGCCCCAGCATTTT	CASSTQGTGSNQPQHF
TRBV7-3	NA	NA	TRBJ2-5	TGTGCCAGCAGCCCGTCCGGGACATACTTCGGGGAGACCCAGTACTTC	CASSPSGTYFGETQYF
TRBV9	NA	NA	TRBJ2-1	TGTGCCAGCAGCGCAACCGGGGACCCCTACAATGAGCAGTTCTTC	CASSATGDPYNEQFF
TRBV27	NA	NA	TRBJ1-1	TGTGCCAGTGGGGACGGGCGGACTGAAGCTTTCTTT	CASGDGRTEAFF
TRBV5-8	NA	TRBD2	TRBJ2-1	TGTGCCAGCAGCTTGGTAACTAGCGTTCACTACAATGAGCAGTTCTTC	CASSLVTSVHYNEQFF
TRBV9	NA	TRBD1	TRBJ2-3	TGTGCCAGCAGCGAGACAGGGGGCGGCACAGATACGCAGTATTTT	CASSETGGGTDTQYF
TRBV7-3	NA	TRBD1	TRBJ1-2	TGTGCCAGCAGCCGGGACAGTAACTATGGCTACACCTTC	CASSRDSNYGYTF